These 16 T cell receptor beta chains share one sample of origin, sequenced in a study of T cell changes during pregnancy in multiple sclerosis (dated by TCRdb to about 2019). The library was made by the immunoSEQ multiplex PCR assay. TCRdb's version of the immuneACCESS table is confined to in-frame rearrangements and falls short of the full clone set. An unresolved V gene accounts for under half of the shortfall where checked; the remainder is of unknown origin. The sample table records more than 90,000 clones; roughly nine tenths of these occur just once. Over 1.5% of the sample is in the top ten clones. Here the sequenced sample was peripheral blood, taken in the third trimester of pregnancy. All receptors come from a female donor with multiple sclerosis, enrolled in a pregnancy study.

The V and J genes are TRBV9 and TRBJ2-6, with a weak D call TRBD1 (5 bases). The V end was cut by 2 bases, the J end by 1 base, with 10 bases between. Germline lookup yields CDR1 SGDLS and CDR2 YYNGEE. This CDR3 region has 16 residues. This chain's CDR3 is CASSVSQGSGANVLTF. CDR3 DNA sequence: TGTGCCAGCAGCGTCTCCCAGGGATCTGGGGCCAACGTCCTGACTTTC.

The rearrangement links TRBV6-1 to TRBJ2-7; 7 nucleotides agree with TRBD2. The CDR3 contains 15 residues. The junction had 12 bases not matched to a gene; V was cut back by 2 bases and J by 8 bases. Germline V gene data show CDR1 as MNHNS and CDR2 as SASEGT. CDR3 sequence (DNA): TGTGCCAGCAGTGAAATGGCTAGCGGTGTCGGGAAGCAGTACTTC. Its translation is CASSEMASGVGKQYF.

This sequence joins TRBV30 and TRBJ2-2, with 8 nucleotides matching TRBD2. Germline lookup yields CDR1 GTSNPN and CDR2 SVGIG (reference sequence). Trimming at V came to 4 bases and at J to 7 bases, leaving 5 bases not matched to a gene. The CDR3 runs 13 residues. CDR3 amino acids: CAWTSGYHGELFF. The CDR3 DNA is TGTGCCTGGACTAGCGGGTATCACGGGGAGCTGTTTTTT.

The chain couples TRBV27 to TRBJ1-6; no reliable D call. Between the trimmed V and J ends, which lost 5 bases and 4 bases, there was a span of 18 bases. The CDR3 consists of 17 residues. From germline, CDR1 is MNHEY and CDR2 SMNVEV (reference sequence). CDR3 DNA: TGTGCCAGCAGTGCGTTCCTAATTCCGGAGTATAATTCACCCCTCCACTTT. This gives the protein CASSAFLIPEYNSPLHF.

The chain uses TRBV10-3 and TRBJ2-1; TRBD1 might be the D (6 bases). Trimming took 5 bases from V and 0 from J, leaving 14 bases between them. CDR1 is ENHRY and CDR2 is SYGVKD in the germline V gene. CDR3 length: 16 residues. The CDR3 spells CAISPRDMSSYNEQFF. In nucleotides, the CDR3 is TGTGCCATCAGTCCCCGGGACATGAGCTCCTACAATGAGCAGTTCTTC.

The V and J genes are TRBV19 and TRBJ1-4, with D tentatively TRBD1 (6 bases). Germline values: CDR1 LNHDA, CDR2 SQIVND (reference sequence). The CDR3 is 15 residues long. The V end was cut by 7 bases, the J end by 3 bases, with 15 bases between. The CDR3 sequence: CASTIGGLANEKLFF. In DNA form, the CDR3 reads TGTGCCAGTACCATCGGGGGGCTGGCTAATGAAAAACTGTTTTTT.

The rearrangement joins TRBV19 to TRBJ1-1, with unresolved D. Trimming shortened V by 3 bases and J by 3 bases, and 8 bases separated the two germline ends. This CDR3 has 13 residues. Germline CDR1 LNHDA, CDR2 SQIVND (reference sequence). The CDR3 DNA sequence: TGTGCCAGTAGTATGGTGGCAGACACTGAAGCTTTCTTT. Protein product: CASSMVADTEAFF.

The gene calls are TRBV7-7 and TRBJ2-5, with 7 nucleotides matching TRBD2. CDR1 and CDR2 (germline): SSHAT, FNYEAQ (reference sequence). This CDR3 has 19 amino acids. The V and J ends lost 1 base and 5 bases, in that order; junction bases with no gene match: 19. Here the CDR3 reads CASSLGVGAGVAVGETQYF. CDR3 coding DNA: TGTGCCAGCAGCTTAGGAGTTGGGGCGGGAGTGGCGGTAGGGGAGACCCAGTACTTC.

The rearrangement uses TRBV7-2 and TRBJ2-3, with 7 nucleotides matching TRBD2. After removal of 5 bases from V and 0 bases from J, the junction contained 8 bases not matched to a gene. The CDR3 is made up of 16 amino acids. Germline V gives CDR1 SGHTA, CDR2 FQGNSA. The CDR3, as DNA: TGTGCCAGCAGCCAGCAACTAGCGACTAGCACAGATACGCAGTATTTT. Translated, it gives CASSQQLATSTDTQYF.

CDR3 in DNA: TGTGCCATCAGCCCCCAGCAGAGGACAGGTCCCTACGAGCAGTACTTC. This codes for CAISPQQRTGPYEQYF. The V gene is TRBV10-3, the J gene TRBJ2-7; 7 bases match TRBD1. The V and J ends lost 6 bases and 2 bases, in that order; junction bases with no gene match: 13. The germline CDR1 and CDR2 sequences are ENHRY and SYGVKD. The CDR3 consists of 16 residues.

This clone was found once. The gene calls are TRBV7-3 and TRBJ1-2, with TRBD1 matching 9 bases. CDR1 SGHTA and CDR2 FQGTGA come from the germline V gene. V was pared by 5 bases and J by 6 bases, with 4 bases of the junction left unmatched. CDR3 length: 13 residues. The CDR3 loop reads CASSPGQGNGYTF. The CDR3 nucleotides read TGTGCCAGCAGCCCAGGACAGGGGAATGGCTACACCTTC.

The count of this clone is one. The chain recombines TRBV5-1 with TRBJ2-3; D gene uncertain. Germline V CDR1 and CDR2: SGHRS, YFSETQ. V gave up 0 bases and J gave up 0 bases, with 8 bases separating them. The CDR3 is 15 residues long. CDR3 DNA sequence: TGCGCCAGCAGCTTGGCCTTTACTAGCACAGATACGCAGTATTTT. This encodes CASSLAFTSTDTQYF. Full variable domain (remainder filled in from reference TRBV5-1 and TRBJ2-3): KAGVTQTPRYLIKTRGQQVTLSCSPISGHRSVSWYQQTPGQGLQFLFEYFSETQRNKGNFPGRFSGRQFSNSRSEMNVSTLELGDSALYLCASSLAFTSTDTQYFGPGTRLTVL.

The genes are TRBV27 and TRBJ1-6; TRBD1 might be the D (6 bases). Germline values: CDR1 MNHEY, CDR2 SMNVEV (reference sequence). The CDR3 sequence is 16 residues long. V was pared by 5 bases and J by 5 bases, with 16 bases between. The CDR3 coding sequence is TGTGCCAGCAGTGGCAGGGGATACCCCAATAATTCACCCCTCCACTTT. This sequence encodes CASSGRGYPNNSPLHF.

J is TRBJ1-4 and V is TRBV5-1; D possibly corresponds to TRBD1 (5 bases). The length of the CDR3 is 15 residues. Germline V lookup: CDR1 SGHRS, CDR2 YFSETQ. Trimming took 0 bases from V and 0 from J, leaving 6 bases between them. CDR3 loop: CASSLGGATNEKLFF. CDR3 nucleotides: TGCGCCAGCAGCTTGGGGGGGGCAACTAATGAAAAACTGTTTTTT.

The rearrangement links TRBV7-2 to TRBJ2-4, with 8 bases fitting TRBD1. From germline, CDR1 is SGHTA and CDR2 FQGNSA. V was clipped by 2 bases and J by 6 bases; unmatched bases: 3. This CDR3 spans 14 amino acids. The DNA for the CDR3 is TGTGCCAGCAGCTTATTACAGGGGGGAAACATTCAGTACTTC. Protein product: CASSLLQGGNIQYF.

In its sample, this clone was seen once. The V call is TRBV5-1, the J call TRBJ1-2; D remains unclear. Trimming stripped 4 bases from V and 2 bases from J, with 6 bases between. The germline gives CDR1 SGHRS, CDR2 YFSETQ. The CDR3 loop spans 12 amino acids. CDR3 sequence reads: CASSKENYGYTF. The CDR3 bases are TGCGCCAGCAGCAAAGAGAACTATGGCTACACCTTC.